This T cell receptor beta chain was identified in a study of cytomegalovirus exposure and HLA in healthy donors. This PCR relied on a set of 60 Vbeta primers and 13 Jbeta primers. The method was immunoSEQ multiplex PCR; TCRdb's version includes in-frame clones alone and lacks a portion of them. The sample holds 75,000 to 95,000 clones, less than 70% seen once. Findings and caveats of the study: TCR beta chains numbering about 160 were designated cytomegalovirus-associated. In a later analysis, HLA-C alleles had the fewest associated TCRs, DRB1 alleles the most.

Comment on this clone: Its antigen is still unknown.

CDR1 is MNHEY and CDR2 is SMNVEV in the germline V gene (reference sequence). CDR3 length: 17 amino acids. Trimming took 6 bases from V and 0 from J, leaving 17 bases between them. What was sequenced was PBMCs. This chain connects TRBV27 to TRBJ2-2, with D possibly being TRBD1 (6 bases). The TCR originated in a man aged 45-65 years in good health and CMV-seronegative. The CDR3 region is CASSRLAQGTNTGELFF. CDR3 nucleotide sequence: TGTGCCAGCAGCCGTCTGGCCCAGGGGACGAACACCGGGGAGCTGTTTTTT.